Listed here are 13 T cell receptor beta chains from one sample, sequenced in a study of T cell responses to AZD1222 COVID-19 vaccine. Some clones are missing from TCRdb's copy, which holds only in-frame ones; the method was immunoSEQ multiplex PCR. The sample has around 94,000 clones, 86% seen once. The specimen comprised peripheral blood, sampled on day 0 of AZD1222 vaccination. These receptors were collected from an adult in good health.

A single count supports this clone. V and J are TRBV12-5 and TRBJ2-7; D gene uncertain. Trimming left V 1 base short and J 7 bases short, with 5 bases between. The CDR3 sequence is 11 residues long. CDR1 and CDR2 from the germline V gene are LGHNT and FRNRAP. CDR3 coding DNA: TGTGCTAGTGGTTTGGAACTGGAGCAGTACTTC. This codes for CASGLELEQYF.

The chain uses TRBV5-5 and TRBJ1-2; 7 positions agree with TRBD1. With 2 bases clipped from V and 4 bases from J, the junction kept 5 bases outside the gene matches. This CDR3 is 14 amino acids long. The germline gives CDR1 SGHKS, CDR2 YYEKEE (reference sequence). CDR3 nucleotides: TGTGCCAGCAGCTTCCGACAGGGTCCCTATGGCTACACCTTC. It yields the protein CASSFRQGPYGYTF.

This rearrangement joins TRBV7-9 to TRBJ2-2; 12 bases fit TRBD2. The junction had 6 bases not matched to a gene; V was cut back by 3 bases and J by 1 base. Germline V CDR1 and CDR2: SEHNR, FQNEAQ (reference sequence). The CDR3 contains 18 residues. CDR3 protein: CASSLGTSGLKNTGELFF. CDR3 bases: TGTGCCAGCAGCTTGGGGACTAGCGGGCTTAAGAACACCGGGGAGCTGTTTTTT. The variable domain in full, completed from reference TRBV7-9 and TRBJ2-2, reads DTGVSQNPRHKITKRGQNVTFRCDPISEHNRLYWYRQTLGQGPEFLTYFQNEAQLEKSRLLSDRFSAERPKGSFSTLEIQRTEQGDSAMYLCASSLGTSGLKNTGELFFGEGSRLTVL.

The J gene is TRBJ2-1, the V gene TRBV6-6; 14 bases match TRBD2. V lost 5 bases and J lost 0; bases outside the gene matches: 12. This CDR3 has 20 residues. Looked up from germline, CDR1 is MNHNY and CDR2 is SVGAGI (reference sequence). The CDR3 region has the DNA TGTGCCAGCAGTCGGCAACCGGGACTAGCGGGAGTCCCCTCCTACAATGAGCAGTTCTTC. Translated, it gives CASSRQPGLAGVPSYNEQFF.

This sequence joins TRBV6-5 and TRBJ1-2; D is uncertain. V was cut by 7 bases and J by 1 base, with 4 bases left in between. The CDR3 is 11 residues long. Looked up from germline, CDR1 is MNHEY and CDR2 is SVGAGI. This CDR3 is CASNGNYGYTF. Here the CDR3 DNA reads TGTGCCAGCAATGGTAACTATGGCTACACCTTC.

This clone was found once. V gene TRBV25-1 combines with J gene TRBJ1-2, with D perhaps TRBD1 (6 bases). This CDR3 comprises 16 residues. The germline V and J ends were trimmed by 6 bases and 2 bases, with 19 bases remaining between them. CDR1 is MGHDK, CDR2 SYGVNS, per germline. CDR3 nucleotide sequence: TGTGCCAGCAGAGGGGGGGGCGAACGAGGAAACTATGGCTACACCTTC. This encodes CASRGGGERGNYGYTF.

The chain recombines TRBV27 with TRBJ1-2; D remains unclear. This CDR3 region has 13 residues. The germline V gene encodes CDR1 MNHEY and CDR2 SMNVEV (reference sequence). The V and J ends lost 3 bases and 4 bases respectively, with 9 bases between them. CDR3 nucleotides: TGTGCCAGCAGTTTGGGCCGTCTCTATGGCTACACCTTC. The encoded protein is CASSLGRLYGYTF.

The CDR3 is CASSFLWGNTEAFF. In nucleotides, the CDR3 is TGTGCCAGTAGTTTCCTATGGGGGAACACTGAAGCTTTCTTT. The chain couples TRBV19 to TRBJ1-1; D is undetermined. In germline, CDR1 is LNHDA, CDR2 SQIVND (reference sequence). V lost 5 bases to trimming and J lost 1 base, with 11 bases between them. The CDR3 covers 14 residues. The full variable domain, in which reference TRBV19 and TRBJ1-1 provide the parts outside the CDR3, is DGGITQSPKYLFRKEGQNVTLSCEQNLNHDAMYWYRQDPGQGLRLIYYSQIVNDFQKGDIAEGYSVSREKKESFPLTVTSAQKNPTAFYLCASSFLWGNTEAFFGQGTRLTVV.

The table lists this clone with a count of one. J is TRBJ2-7 and V is TRBV5-1, with 9 nucleotides matching TRBD1. V gave up 0 bases and J gave up 2 bases; unmatched junction bases: 0. The CDR3 consists of 14 residues. Germline V gene data show CDR1 as SGHRS and CDR2 as YFSETQ. CDR3 in amino acids: CASSLGDRAYEQYF. CDR3 sequence (DNA): TGCGCCAGCAGCTTGGGGGACAGGGCCTACGAGCAGTACTTC. Based on the CDR3 plus reference TRBV5-1 and TRBJ2-7, the full variable domain is KAGVTQTPRYLIKTRGQQVTLSCSPISGHRSVSWYQQTPGQGLQFLFEYFSETQRNKGNFPGRFSGRQFSNSRSEMNVSTLELGDSALYLCASSLGDRAYEQYFGPGTRLTVT.

The V and J genes are TRBV6-5 and TRBJ1-2; 9 bases map to TRBD1. The V gene's germline CDR1 is MNHEY and CDR2 SVGAGI. The CDR3 loop spans 14 amino acids. J was trimmed by 3 bases and V by 6 bases; bases with no gene match: 5. The chain's CDR3 is CASRSGTGYYGYTF. DNA for the CDR3: TGTGCCAGCAGGTCTGGGACAGGGTACTATGGCTACACCTTC.

The chain has TRBV6-5 and TRBJ1-3; tentatively, D is TRBD1 (6 bases). This CDR3 has 15 residues. Trimming shortened V by 2 bases and J by 2 bases, and 10 bases separated the two germline ends. Germline V CDR1 and CDR2: MNHEY, SVGAGI. Written as DNA, the CDR3 is TGTGCCAGCAGTTACACAGGGTCTGCTGGAAACACCATATATTTT. This encodes CASSYTGSAGNTIYF.

The chain carries TRBV10-3 and TRBJ2-1; 8 bases are shared with TRBD1. Germline lookup yields CDR1 ENHRY and CDR2 SYGVKD. CDR3 length: 14 residues. Trimming cost V 6 bases and J 9 bases; bases outside gene matches: 10. The CDR3 DNA reads as TGTGCCATCAGGGGGACAGGCGGGGTTCTTGAGCAGTTCTTC. It specifies CAIRGTGGVLEQFF.

This clone was counted once. The chain carries TRBV3-1 (or the pseudogene TRBV3-2) and TRBJ2-1; D gene ambiguous. Trimming left V 0 bases short and J 3 bases short, with 6 bases between. The CDR3 covers 14 residues. Germline V gene lookup returns CDR1 LGHDT and CDR2 YNNKEL (reference sequence). For the CDR3, the DNA is TGTGCCAGCAGCCAAGAATGGGGCTACAATGAGCAGTTCTTC. It specifies CASSQEWGYNEQFF.